Listed here are 25 T cell receptor beta chains from one sample, sequenced in a study of CD4 T cells in relation to SARS-CoV-2 and coronaviruses. Before the COVID-19 pandemic, during about 2010-2018, CD4+ T cells were taken from unexposed donors. After more than eight days of culture, CD4+ T cells were isolated. Their antigen targets remain unknown. Assay: immunoSEQ multiplex PCR; the TCRdb copy retains only in-frame clones and omits some. The data contain some 20,000 clones, around four fifths of them singletons. The sample taken for sequencing was CD4+ T cells from PBMCs, cultured in vitro. The receptors originated from a human donor in good health.

This clone was seen just once. The chain couples TRBV4-2 to TRBJ2-3, with 7 nucleotides matching TRBD2. The length of the CDR3 is 15 residues. J lost 0 bases, V lost 6 bases, and 6 bases had no gene match. Looked up from germline, CDR1 is LGHNA and CDR2 is YNFKEQ. This CDR3 is CASRPGGSSTDTQYF. In nucleotides, the CDR3 is TGTGCCAGCAGACCGGGGGGATCTAGCACAGATACGCAGTATTTT.

This clone came up a few times. This rearrangement joins TRBV27 to TRBJ2-1, with D possibly called TRBD1 or TRBD2 (5 bases each). Germline CDR1 and CDR2: MNHEY and SMNVEV (reference sequence). The CDR3 loop spans 14 amino acids. V was shortened by 1 base and J by 8 bases, with 12 bases between the two germline ends. As DNA, the CDR3 is TGTGCCAGCAGTTTATTGGGGGTGCGAGATGAGCAGTTCTTC. It specifies CASSLLGVRDEQFF.

This chain uses TRBV11-2 with TRBJ2-2; D gene unclear. Germline V CDR1 and CDR2: SGHAT, FQNNGV. Trimming removed 5 bases at V and 1 base at J, with 11 bases between. CDR3 length: 15 amino acids. The CDR3 protein is CASSPSSLNTGELFF. Written as DNA, the CDR3 is TGTGCCAGCAGCCCTAGTTCCCTGAACACCGGGGAGCTGTTTTTT.

V is TRBV7-9 and J is TRBJ2-2, with 9 nucleotides matching TRBD1. The CDR3 runs 14 residues. Germline V gene sequence: CDR1 SEHNR, CDR2 FQNEAQ (reference sequence). Unmatched junction bases numbered 4, after V lost 6 bases and J lost 5 bases. The CDR3 DNA follows: TGTGCCAGCAGGGGGACAGGGAGGACCGGGGAGCTGTTTTTT. As protein: CASRGTGRTGELFF.

The chain couples TRBV4-2 to TRBJ2-6; D remains unclear. The CDR3 spans 16 residues. The ends were cut back, 3 bases at V and 4 bases at J, with 13 bases in the middle. Germline V CDR1 and CDR2: LGHNA, YNFKEQ. CDR3 in DNA: TGTGCCAGCAGCCAGACTGTATTTTCCGGGGCCAACGTCCTGACTTTC. As protein: CASSQTVFSGANVLTF.

The J gene is TRBJ2-7, the V gene TRBV14; TRBD2 might be the D (6 bases). V lost 0 bases to trimming and J lost 0 bases, with 18 bases between them. The CDR3 sequence is 18 residues long. CDR1 and CDR2 (germline): SGHDN, FVKESK. The CDR3 protein is CASSQDSFWGTLSYEQYF. The CDR3 nucleotides are TGTGCCAGCAGCCAAGATTCGTTTTGGGGGACTCTCTCCTACGAGCAGTACTTC.

This sequence joins TRBV12-3 or TRBV12-4 and TRBJ1-1; D remains unclear. V gave up 3 bases and J gave up 1 base, with 6 bases separating them. The CDR3 covers 13 residues. CDR3 nucleotide sequence: TGTGCCAGCAGTTTTTGGGGGAACACTGAAGCTTTCTTT. Translating gives CASSFWGNTEAFF.

By sample share, this clone is medium-sized (0.01 to 0.1%). The chain links TRBV7-2 to TRBJ2-1, with 7 bases matching TRBD2. Trimming removed 4 bases from V and 10 bases from J; junction bases left unmatched: 7. The CDR3 runs to 13 residues. Germline CDR1 and CDR2: SGHTA and FQGNSA. Here the CDR3 DNA reads TGTGCCAGCAGCTCTGGCCCGGGACTAGAGCAGTTCTTC. Translation gives CASSSGPGLEQFF. The full variable domain, rest sourced from reference TRBV7-2 and TRBJ2-1, is GAGVSQSPSNKVTEKGKDVELRCDPISGHTALYWYRQSLGQGLEFLIYFQGNSAPDKSGLPSDRFSAERTGGSVSTLTIQRTQQEDSAVYLCASSSGPGLEQFFGPGTRLTVL.

This chain connects TRBV7-8 to TRBJ2-2; TRBD1 is a possible D gene (6 bases). CDR3 length equals 18 residues. The ends were cut back, 5 bases at V and 1 base at J, with 20 bases in the middle. Looked up from germline, CDR1 is SGHVS and CDR2 is FQNEAQ. The CDR3, as DNA: TGTGCCAGCAGCACCCGATGGACCGGGACACGGAACACCGGGGAGCTGTTTTTT. Its protein product is CASSTRWTGTRNTGELFF.

This clone was picked up a small number of times. The chain recombines TRBV18 with TRBJ2-1; D is undetermined. CDR3 length: 12 residues. Trimming removed 6 bases from V and 5 bases from J, with 8 bases in between. Germline-derived CDR1 and CDR2 are KGHSH and LQKENI. The CDR3 DNA is TGTGCCAGCTCCGGGCCCAACAATGAGCAGTTCTTC. Translated: CASSGPNNEQFF. The full variable domain, with the rest looked up from reference TRBV18 and TRBJ2-1, is NAGVMQNPRHLVRRRGQEARLRCSPMKGHSHVYWYRQLPEEGLKFMVYLQKENIIDESGMPKERFSAEFPKEGPSILRIQQVVRGDSAAYFCASSGPNNEQFFGPGTRLTVL.

Relative to its sample, this clone is medium-sized. The rearrangement links TRBV7-2 to TRBJ1-1; possibly TRBD1 for D (5 bases). Trimming left V 5 bases short and J 3 bases short, with 22 bases between. The CDR3 spans 17 residues. Germline V lookup: CDR1 SGHTA, CDR2 FQGNSA. CDR3 bases: TGTGCCAGCAGCCCTTATATGGCAGGGCCATTCGACACTGAAGCTTTCTTT. Translation: CASSPYMAGPFDTEAFF.

The chain combines TRBV7-6 with TRBJ2-2, with 8 bases that match TRBD2. V shed 2 bases, J shed 4 bases, and the junction held 3 bases outside the gene matches. CDR1 and CDR2 from the germline V gene are SGHVS and FNYEAQ. This CDR3 is 15 amino acids long. The CDR3, as DNA: TGTGCCAGCAGCTTAACGGGAGGGGTCACCGGGGAGCTGTTTTTT. Its protein product is CASSLTGGVTGELFF.

The chain joins TRBV14 to TRBJ2-7; D is unresolved. The CDR3 extends over 14 amino acids. Germline CDR1 is SGHDN and CDR2 is FVKESK. The ends were cut back, 4 bases at V and 0 bases at J, with 10 bases in the middle. Here the CDR3 DNA reads TGTGCCAGCAGCCGGGGAAGGACCTCCTACGAGCAGTACTTC. Its protein is CASSRGRTSYEQYF.

The chain uses TRBV3-1 (or the pseudogene TRBV3-2) and TRBJ1-2; the D is unclear. The CDR3 has 16 amino acids. Trimming left V 1 base short and J 0 bases short, with 12 bases between. CDR1 is LGHDT, CDR2 YNNKEL, per germline (reference sequence). The CDR3 protein is CASSQVGDAANYGYTF. The CDR3 DNA reads TGTGCCAGCAGCCAAGTGGGAGACGCTGCTAACTATGGCTACACCTTC.

V usage is TRBV11-2 and J usage is TRBJ1-5, with no clear D. The V end lost 2 bases, the J end lost 3 bases, and 5 bases lay between the germline ends. This CDR3 comprises 13 residues. The germline CDR1 and CDR2 sequences are SGHAT and FQNNGV. In DNA, the CDR3 is TGTGCCAGCAGCTTAAACGTCAATCAGCCCCAGCATTTT. Protein sequence: CASSLNVNQPQHF.

J is TRBJ1-2 and V is TRBV2; D is undetermined. Between the trimmed V and J ends, which lost 6 bases and 0 bases, there was a span of 5 bases. In germline, CDR1 is SNHLY, CDR2 FYNNEI. The CDR3 sequence is 12 residues long. The CDR3, as DNA: TGTGCCAGCAGGGGTGCTAACTATGGCTACACCTTC. It yields the protein CASRGANYGYTF.

The chain uses TRBV3-1 (or the pseudogene TRBV3-2) and TRBJ1-2; D is perhaps TRBD1 (6 bases). The CDR3 loop spans 16 amino acids. Germline lookup yields CDR1 LGHDT and CDR2 YNNKEL (reference sequence). V lost 4 bases and J 3 bases, leaving 18 bases between the germline ends. CDR3 region: CASSRPLKGGHYGYTF. In DNA, the CDR3 is TGTGCCAGCAGCCGACCTTTAAAAGGGGGTCACTATGGCTACACCTTC.

The chain links TRBV19 to TRBJ1-6; D unresolved. CDR1 is LNHDA and CDR2 is SQIVND in the germline V gene (reference sequence). The CDR3 loop spans 17 amino acids. Between the trimmed V and J ends, which lost 6 bases and 0 bases, there was a span of 15 bases. Written as DNA, the CDR3 is TGTGCCAGTAGCTCCGACGGTTTAAGCTCCTATAATTCACCCCTCCACTTT. Translated: CASSSDGLSSYNSPLHF.

The rearrangement links TRBV3-1 (or the pseudogene TRBV3-2) to TRBJ2-1; 9 nucleotides agree with TRBD2. The ends lost 0 bases at V and 10 bases at J; junction bases unmatched: 10. The length of the CDR3 is 16 residues. The germline V gene has CDR1 LGHDT and CDR2 YNNKEL (reference sequence). The CDR3 region is CASSQDLASGAREQFF. The CDR3 DNA is TGTGCCAGCAGCCAAGATCTCGCTAGCGGGGCTCGGGAGCAGTTCTTC.

The gene calls are TRBV7-9 and TRBJ2-5; D is uncertain. Trimming shortened V by 3 bases and J by 1 base, and 3 bases separated the two germline ends. Per germline, CDR1 SEHNR and CDR2 FQNEAQ (reference sequence). CDR3 length equals 12 residues. CDR3 bases: TGTGCCAGCAGCTTTTCCCAAGAGACCCAGTACTTC. It codes for CASSFSQETQYF. The entire variable domain, with the rest obtained from reference TRBV7-9 and TRBJ2-5, is as follows: DTGVSQNPRHKITKRGQNVTFRCDPISEHNRLYWYRQTLGQGPEFLTYFQNEAQLEKSRLLSDRFSAERPKGSFSTLEIQRTEQGDSAMYLCASSFSQETQYFGPGTRLLVL.

In its sample, this clone is large. The chain employs TRBV28 and TRBJ2-2; D is perhaps TRBD1 (6 bases). Germline CDR1 MDHEN, CDR2 SYDVKM. Trimming cost V 6 bases and J 5 bases, with 13 bases left between them. The CDR3 consists of 14 residues. In nucleotides, the CDR3 is TGTGCCAGCAGCCCAGGGGCCCGAACCGGGGAGCTGTTTTTT. It codes for CASSPGARTGELFF.

The chain employs TRBV7-8 and TRBJ2-1; D is ambiguous. This CDR3 is built from 13 residues. V was cut by 0 bases and J by 13 bases, with 13 bases left in between. From germline, CDR1 is SGHVS and CDR2 FQNEAQ. CDR3 region: CASSLAATPSQFF. Written as DNA, the CDR3 is TGTGCCAGCAGCTTAGCGGCGACTCCTAGTCAGTTCTTC.

The V call is TRBV5-1, the J call TRBJ2-7; 14 bases line up with TRBD2. Germline V lookup: CDR1 SGHRS, CDR2 YFSETQ. CDR3 length: 15 residues. Trimming took 4 bases from V and 7 from J; bases not matched to a gene: 7. The CDR3, as DNA: TGCGCCAGCAGCGAAGGGACTAGCGGGAGTAGGGAGCAGTACTTC. Protein: CASSEGTSGSREQYF.

The table lists this clone with a count of one. The chain recombines TRBV5-1 with TRBJ2-3; 8 nucleotides line up with TRBD1. With V trimmed by 2 bases and J by 1 base, 3 bases remained unmatched. This CDR3 contains 15 residues. The germline CDR1 and CDR2 sequences are SGHRS and YFSETQ. The CDR3 nucleotides read TGCGCCAGCAGCTTTCTGGACAGGGGCACAGATACGCAGTATTTT. Encoded protein: CASSFLDRGTDTQYF. Drawing the rest from reference TRBV5-1 and TRBJ2-3, the complete variable domain is KAGVTQTPRYLIKTRGQQVTLSCSPISGHRSVSWYQQTPGQGLQFLFEYFSETQRNKGNFPGRFSGRQFSNSRSEMNVSTLELGDSALYLCASSFLDRGTDTQYFGPGTRLTVL.

The chain employs TRBV7-3 and TRBJ2-1; the match to TRBD2 covers 11 bases. CDR1 and CDR2 (germline): SGHTA, FQGTGA. The junction had 3 bases not matched to a gene; V was cut back by 0 bases and J by 8 bases. CDR3 size: 15 residues. In nucleotides, the CDR3 is TGTGCCAGCAGCTTAACTAGCGGGGGGGGAGATGAGCAGTTCTTC. Protein sequence: CASSLTSGGGDEQFF.